This T cell receptor beta chain was captured by sequencing in a study of Ad26.COV2.S vaccination and SARS-CoV-2 variants. The wider study: In the study, Ad26.COV2.S was injected intramuscularly once, or twice 56 days apart.

Specified treatment: some 20 received Ad26.COV2.S at low or high dose, single or two shots; 5 received placebo; per-sample allocation not given. Sample collection was performed on day 63 after the first vaccine or placebo injection. TCRdb's copy holds only in-frame clones and misses some; the assay was immunoSEQ multiplex PCR. The table shows some 400,000 clones, with around 91% occurring only once. CDR1 SGDLS and CDR2 YYNGEE come from the germline V gene. The V end was cut by 0 bases, the J end by 3 bases, with 6 bases between. The CDR3 length is 14 residues. Sequenced material: peripheral blood, taken in a trial of Ad26.COV2.S vaccine versus placebo. This receptor was taken from a person between 18 and 59 years old who received the Ad26.COV2.S COVID-19 vaccine or a placebo. The chain joins TRBV9 to TRBJ1-4; no reliable D call. CDR3 sequence reads: CASSVGQANEKLFF. The DNA for the CDR3 is TGTGCCAGCAGCGTAGGGCAGGCTAATGAAAAACTGTTTTTT.